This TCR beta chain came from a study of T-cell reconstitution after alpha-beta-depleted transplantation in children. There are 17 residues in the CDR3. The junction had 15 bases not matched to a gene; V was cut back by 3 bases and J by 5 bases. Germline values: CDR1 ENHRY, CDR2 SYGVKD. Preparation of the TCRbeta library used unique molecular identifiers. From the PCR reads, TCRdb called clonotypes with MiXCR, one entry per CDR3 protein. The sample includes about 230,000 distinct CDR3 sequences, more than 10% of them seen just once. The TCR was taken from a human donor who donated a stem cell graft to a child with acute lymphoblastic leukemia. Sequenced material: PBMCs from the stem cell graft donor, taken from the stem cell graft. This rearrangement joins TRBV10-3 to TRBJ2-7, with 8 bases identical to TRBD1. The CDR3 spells CAISESPGGTGYNEQYF. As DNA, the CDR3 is TGTGCCATCAGTGAATCTCCAGGGGGCACAGGTTACAACGAGCAGTACTTC.